The 28 T cell receptor beta chains below all came from one sample that was sequenced in a study of T cell responses to AZD1222 COVID-19 vaccine (dated by TCRdb to the early 2020s). Library creation used the immunoSEQ multiplex PCR assay. Imported from immuneACCESS, the table was reduced by TCRdb to in-frame sequences with V and J called. These copies leave out some clones; in studies compared against another copy, an unresolved V gene accounts for under half, and the cause of the remainder is not known. The sample table holds 140,000 to 150,000 clones, of which around 90% were seen once. The ten largest clones capture roughly 3.7% of the sample. The time point label on this specimen signifies: baseline before first vaccination. The starting material was peripheral blood, obtained on day 0 of AZD1222 vaccination. The source is an adult in good health.

V gene TRBV9 combines with J gene TRBJ2-1; D tentatively fits TRBD1 or TRBD2 (5 bases each). This CDR3 has 17 amino acids. Trimming left V 4 bases short and J 10 bases short, with 27 bases between. The V gene's germline CDR1 is SGDLS and CDR2 YYNGEE. CDR3 nucleotide sequence: TGTGCCAGCAGCCCGAGTGGGACCGCCGTAGTTGTTGGGGAGCAGTTCTTC. The encoded protein is CASSPSGTAVVVGEQFF. Drawing the rest from reference TRBV9 and TRBJ2-1, the complete variable domain is DSGVTQTPKHLITATGQRVTLRCSPRSGDLSVYWYQQSLDQGLQFLIQYYNGEERAKGNILERFSAQQFPDLHSELNLSSLELGDSALYFCASSPSGTAVVVGEQFFGPGTRLTVL.

The chain carries TRBV29-1 and TRBJ1-1; D is unresolved. Germline-derived CDR1 and CDR2 are SQVTM and ANQGSEA. The V end was cut by 3 bases, the J end by 3 bases, with 14 bases between. The length of the CDR3 is 14 residues. Written as DNA, the CDR3 is TGCAGCGTTGATCAATCAACCGGGGACACTGAAGCTTTCTTT. Translation: CSVDQSTGDTEAFF.

The J gene is TRBJ2-7, the V gene TRBV10-3, with 11 bases identical to TRBD1. This CDR3 has 12 amino acids. V lost 6 bases, J lost 7 bases, and 2 bases stayed unmatched. The germline CDR1 and CDR2 sequences are ENHRY and SYGVKD. CDR3 amino acids: CAIRGQGEEQYF. The DNA of the CDR3 is TGTGCCATCAGGGGACAGGGGGAAGAGCAGTACTTC.

V and J are TRBV27 and TRBJ1-2; D gene ambiguous. V lost 1 base to trimming and J lost 8 bases, with 14 bases between them. The CDR3 runs 14 residues. Germline V gene lookup returns CDR1 MNHEY and CDR2 SMNVEV (reference sequence). The chain's CDR3 is CASSLYSPLGGYTF. In nucleotides, the CDR3 is TGTGCCAGCAGTTTATACAGTCCCCTGGGGGGCTACACCTTC.

The chain employs TRBV7-2 and TRBJ2-6; possibly TRBD1 for D (6 bases). CDR3 length equals 15 residues. CDR1 is SGHTA, CDR2 FQGNSA, per germline. Trimming removed 5 bases at V and 4 bases at J, with 12 bases between. This CDR3 reads CASSRGGAGANVLTF. DNA of the CDR3: TGTGCCAGCAGCAGAGGGGGTGCAGGGGCCAACGTCCTGACTTTC.

The chain employs TRBV19 and TRBJ1-5; tentative D call: TRBD1 (6 bases). Germline V gene data show CDR1 as LNHDA and CDR2 as SQIVND (reference sequence). Trimming stripped 8 bases from V and 7 bases from J, with 18 bases between. This CDR3 comprises 14 residues. The CDR3 here is CASLTQGGGQPQHF. The DNA of the CDR3 is TGTGCCAGTTTAACACAGGGAGGAGGGCAGCCCCAGCATTTT. Full variable domain (remainder filled in from reference TRBV19 and TRBJ1-5): DGGITQSPKYLFRKEGQNVTLSCEQNLNHDAMYWYRQDPGQGLRLIYYSQIVNDFQKGDIAEGYSVSREKKESFPLTVTSAQKNPTAFYLCASLTQGGGQPQHFGDGTRLSIL.

The chain employs TRBV12-5 and TRBJ2-3; D unresolved. Trimming removed 1 base at V and 2 bases at J, with 10 bases between. Germline V gives CDR1 LGHNT, CDR2 FRNRAP. The CDR3 spans 15 residues. The DNA of the CDR3 is TGTGCTAGTGGTTTGGAGTCTACCCCCACAGATACGCAGTATTTT. Its protein product is CASGLESTPTDTQYF.

This chain links TRBV28 with TRBJ1-2; TRBD1 is a possible D gene (5 bases). Germline V CDR1 and CDR2: MDHEN, SYDVKM. V was trimmed by 2 bases and J by 4 bases, leaving 17 bases between them. The CDR3 runs 16 residues. CDR3 loop: CASSLRRGQQLYGYTF. The CDR3, as DNA: TGTGCCAGCAGTTTACGGAGGGGCCAACAACTCTATGGCTACACCTTC.

The rearrangement uses TRBV2 and TRBJ2-5; unclear D gene. CDR1 and CDR2 (germline): SNHLY, FYNNEI. V was pared by 3 bases and J by 2 bases, with 10 bases between. The CDR3 contains 14 residues. In DNA, the CDR3 is TGTGCCAGCAGTGATTCGGTCAGACAAGAGACCCAGTACTTC. Protein product: CASSDSVRQETQYF.

This chain uses TRBV5-6 with TRBJ2-3; 7 bases line up with TRBD1. CDR3 length equals 19 residues. V lost 2 bases, J lost 0 bases, and 15 bases stayed unmatched. The V gene's germline CDR1 is SGHDT and CDR2 YYEEEE. The CDR3 is CASSFWTGRKARSTDTQYF. Written as DNA, the CDR3 is TGTGCCAGCAGCTTCTGGACAGGTCGGAAGGCCAGAAGCACAGATACGCAGTATTTT.

The count of this clone is one. The chain carries TRBV20-1 and TRBJ2-3; no reliable D call. V shed 7 bases and J shed 4 bases, with 9 bases lying between them. CDR1 is DFQATT and CDR2 is SNEGSKA in the germline V gene (reference sequence). The CDR3 is made up of 11 amino acids. The CDR3: CSVRRADTQYF. CDR3 bases: TGCAGTGTCAGACGTGCAGATACGCAGTATTTT.

V and J are TRBV19 and TRBJ2-1, with 7 bases identical to TRBD1. V dropped 10 bases and J dropped 4; count of bases not matched to a gene: 13. The CDR3 has 15 amino acids. CDR1 is LNHDA and CDR2 is SQIVND in the germline V gene (reference sequence). This CDR3 reads CATAIPDRLYNEQFF. CDR3 nucleotides: TGTGCCACCGCCATCCCGGACAGGCTTTACAATGAGCAGTTCTTC.

This chain links TRBV3-1 (or the pseudogene TRBV3-2) with TRBJ2-2, with 8 bases aligning to TRBD1. Germline-derived CDR1 and CDR2 are LGHDT and YNNKEL (reference sequence). J was trimmed by 6 bases and V by 6 bases; bases with no gene match: 3. CDR3 length: 13 amino acids. CDR3 coding DNA: TGTGCCAGCAGAGACAGGGGAGCCGGGGAGCTGTTTTTT. Protein: CASRDRGAGELFF.

The genes are TRBV19 and TRBJ2-1; TRBD2 matches at 8 bases. The CDR3 is 15 amino acids. V was clipped by 7 bases and J by 7 bases; unmatched bases: 12. Germline V CDR1 and CDR2: LNHDA, SQIVND (reference sequence). DNA of the CDR3: TGTGCCAGTAACACCGACAGCGGGAGATTTAATGAGCAGTTCTTC. Its translation: CASNTDSGRFNEQFF.

The chain is built from TRBV9 and TRBJ1-5, with D unclear. The ends were cut back, 3 bases at V and 0 bases at J, with 10 bases in the middle. The germline gives CDR1 SGDLS, CDR2 YYNGEE. CDR3 length equals 15 residues. The CDR3: CASSAGRNSNQPQHF. CDR3 DNA: TGTGCCAGCAGCGCCGGACGGAATAGCAATCAGCCCCAGCATTTT.

This rearrangement joins TRBV5-1 to TRBJ1-2, with 9 bases lining up with TRBD1. Per the germline V gene, CDR1 is SGHRS and CDR2 is YFSETQ. V lost 2 bases and J lost 7; bases outside the gene matches: 6. The CDR3 has 14 residues. Here the CDR3 DNA reads TGCGCCAGCAGCTTTTGGACAGGGGAGTCTGGCTACACCTTC. Its protein product is CASSFWTGESGYTF.

This rearrangement joins TRBV27 to TRBJ2-2; 9 positions match TRBD1. Germline-derived CDR1 and CDR2 are MNHEY and SMNVEV (reference sequence). CDR3 size: 17 residues. The V segment lost 3 bases and the J segment 1 base; nucleotides outside the gene matches: 6. The CDR3 sequence is CASSFGDRAWNTGELFF. The DNA for the CDR3 is TGTGCCAGCAGTTTCGGGGACAGGGCATGGAACACCGGGGAGCTGTTTTTT.

The chain is built from TRBV28 and TRBJ1-2, with a tentative D call TRBD1 (5 bases). The CDR3 contains 15 residues. Looked up from germline, CDR1 is MDHEN and CDR2 is SYDVKM. Trimming removed 5 bases from V and 8 bases from J, with 21 bases in between. The CDR3 reads CASSVSRGALGGYTF. CDR3 in DNA: TGTGCCAGCAGTGTCTCGAGGGGCGCACTGGGGGGCTACACCTTC.

This clone came up once. This rearrangement joins TRBV5-1 to TRBJ1-1; possible D gene TRBD1, 6 bases. This CDR3 spans 16 amino acids. V lost 1 base to trimming and J lost 5 bases, with 18 bases between them. Germline V gene lookup returns CDR1 SGHRS and CDR2 YFSETQ. The CDR3 here is CASSLLGAGVGTEAFF. The CDR3 DNA follows: TGCGCCAGCAGCTTGCTGGGGGCCGGGGTAGGAACTGAAGCTTTCTTT.

The rearrangement joins TRBV23-1 to TRBJ1-4, with D maybe TRBD1 (5 bases). TRBV23-1 counts as an open reading frame of uncertain function. V lost 1 base and J 8 bases, leaving 8 bases between the germline ends. The CDR3 length is 13 residues. The CDR3 coding sequence is TGCGCCAGCAGTCAATGGTGGGGGGAAAAACTGTTTTTT. Its protein is CASSQWWGEKLFF.

This clone was observed a single time. The chain joins TRBV28 to TRBJ2-3; D not resolved. Germline V CDR1 and CDR2: MDHEN, SYDVKM. This CDR3 contains 14 residues. V was clipped by 2 bases and J by 9 bases, with 15 bases between them. CDR3 residues: CASSLIPGSETQYF. DNA of the CDR3: TGTGCCAGCAGTTTAATCCCGGGTTCTGAAACGCAGTATTTT.

A single count supports this clone. This chain uses TRBV7-9 with TRBJ2-2, with D uncertain. Deletions cut 9 bases from V and 7 bases from J, with 9 bases between. This CDR3 has 11 residues. The germline CDR1 and CDR2 sequences are SEHNR and FQNEAQ (reference sequence). The CDR3 reads CASDTYGELFF. The CDR3 nucleotides read TGTGCCAGTGACACCTACGGGGAGCTGTTTTTT.

The rearrangement joins TRBV11-3 to TRBJ2-7, with 9 bases identical to TRBD2. The CDR3 is 15 amino acids. Losses at the gene ends were 5 bases for V and 2 bases for J; bases not matched to a gene: 7. From germline, CDR1 is SGHNT and CDR2 YENEEA. The chain's CDR3 is CASSPKLAGPYEQYF. The DNA of the CDR3 is TGTGCCAGCAGCCCGAAGCTAGCGGGGCCCTACGAGCAGTACTTC.

This sequence joins TRBV6-1 and TRBJ1-5, with TRBD1 as a possible D gene (5 bases). Germline V gene sequence: CDR1 MNHNS, CDR2 SASEGT. V lost 0 bases and J 6 bases, leaving 12 bases between the germline ends. This CDR3 has 15 residues. The CDR3 DNA reads as TGTGCCAGCAGTGAAGCAGGGGTCGGCGGTCAGCCCCAGCATTTT. Translating it yields CASSEAGVGGQPQHF.

This chain uses TRBV10-3 with TRBJ1-1; D is possibly TRBD1 (5 bases). Germline values: CDR1 ENHRY, CDR2 SYGVKD. The CDR3 is made up of 13 amino acids. Trimming cost V 10 bases and J 5 bases, with 17 bases left between them. The DNA of the CDR3 is TGTGCCACTTTACAGGCCGGGAATACTGAAGCTTTCTTT. Encoded protein: CATLQAGNTEAFF.

This sequence joins TRBV5-1 and TRBJ2-1; TRBD2 matches 8 bases. The CDR3 is 13 residues long. Germline-derived CDR1 and CDR2 are SGHRS and YFSETQ. The CDR3 loop reads CATSGSSYNEQFF. For the CDR3, the DNA is TGCGCAACTAGCGGAAGCTCCTACAATGAGCAGTTCTTC.

The CDR3 loop reads CASSQGGQSYEQYF. In DNA form, the CDR3 reads TGTGCCAGCAGCCAAGGGGGACAGTCCTACGAGCAGTACTTC. This chain links TRBV4-2 with TRBJ2-7; 7 bases map to TRBD1. The CDR3 is 14 residues long. CDR1 and CDR2 from the germline V gene are LGHNA and YNFKEQ. After removal of 1 base from V and 1 base from J, the junction contained 1 base not matched to a gene.

Here the CDR3 DNA reads TGTGCCAGCAGCCGAGCCCATACTAGCCGATTTTACAATGAGCAGTTCTTC. Amino acid sequence: CASSRAHTSRFYNEQFF. The chain couples TRBV5-6 to TRBJ2-1; tentatively, D is TRBD2 (6 bases). The CDR3 length is 17 residues. V lost 4 bases to trimming and J lost 4 bases, with 21 bases between them. Germline V lookup: CDR1 SGHDT, CDR2 YYEEEE.